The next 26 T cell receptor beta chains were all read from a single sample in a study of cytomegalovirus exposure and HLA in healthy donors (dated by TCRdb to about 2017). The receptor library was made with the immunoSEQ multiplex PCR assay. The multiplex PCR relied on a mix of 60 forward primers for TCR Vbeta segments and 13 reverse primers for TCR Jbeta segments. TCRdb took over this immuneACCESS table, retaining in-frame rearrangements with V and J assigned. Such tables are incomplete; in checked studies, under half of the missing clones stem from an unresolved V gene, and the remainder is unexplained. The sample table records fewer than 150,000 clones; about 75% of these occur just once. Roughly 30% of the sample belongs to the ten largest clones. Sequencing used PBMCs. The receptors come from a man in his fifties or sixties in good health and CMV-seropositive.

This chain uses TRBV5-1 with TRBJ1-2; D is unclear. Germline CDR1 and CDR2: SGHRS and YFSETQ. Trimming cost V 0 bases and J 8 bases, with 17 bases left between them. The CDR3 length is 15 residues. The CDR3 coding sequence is TGCGCCAGCAGCTTGGAGTCAGGCCTACAATCCGGCTACACCTTC. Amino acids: CASSLESGLQSGYTF.

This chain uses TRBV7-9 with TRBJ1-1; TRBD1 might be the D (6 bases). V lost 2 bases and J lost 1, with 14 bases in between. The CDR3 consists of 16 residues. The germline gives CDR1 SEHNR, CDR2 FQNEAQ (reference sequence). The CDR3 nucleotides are TGTGCCAGCAGCTTATTAGGGGGTAAGCCGAACACTGAAGCTTTCTTT. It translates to CASSLLGGKPNTEAFF.

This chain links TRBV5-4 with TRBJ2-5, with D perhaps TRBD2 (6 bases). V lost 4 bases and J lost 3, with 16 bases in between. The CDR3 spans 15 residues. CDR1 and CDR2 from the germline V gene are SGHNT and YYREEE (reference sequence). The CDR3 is CASSARGMGKETQYF. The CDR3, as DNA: TGTGCCAGCAGCGCCCGGGGGATGGGGAAAGAGACCCAGTACTTC.

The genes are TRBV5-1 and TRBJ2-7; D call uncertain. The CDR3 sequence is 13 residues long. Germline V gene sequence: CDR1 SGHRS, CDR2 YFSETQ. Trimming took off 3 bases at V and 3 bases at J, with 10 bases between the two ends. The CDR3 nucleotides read TGCGCCAGCAGCTCCCAGTTCAGCTACGAGCAGTACTTC. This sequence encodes CASSSQFSYEQYF.

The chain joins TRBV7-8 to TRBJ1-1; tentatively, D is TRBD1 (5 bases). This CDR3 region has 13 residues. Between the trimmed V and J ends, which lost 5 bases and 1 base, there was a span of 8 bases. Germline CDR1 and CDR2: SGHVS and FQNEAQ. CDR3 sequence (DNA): TGTGCCAGCAGCCCTGGGGCGAACACTGAAGCTTTCTTT. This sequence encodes CASSPGANTEAFF. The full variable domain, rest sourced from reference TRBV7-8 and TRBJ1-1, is GAGVSQSPRYKVAKRGQDVALRCDPISGHVSLFWYQQALGQGPEFLTYFQNEAQLDKSGLPSDRFFAERPEGSVSTLKIQRTQQEDSAVYLCASSPGANTEAFFGQGTRLTVV.

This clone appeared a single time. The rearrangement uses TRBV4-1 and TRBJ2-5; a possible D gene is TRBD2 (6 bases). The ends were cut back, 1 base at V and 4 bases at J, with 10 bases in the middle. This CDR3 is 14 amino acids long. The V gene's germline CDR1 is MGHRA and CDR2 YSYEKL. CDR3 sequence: CASSQVGGSETQYF. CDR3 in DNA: TGCGCCAGCAGCCAAGTTGGAGGGTCAGAGACCCAGTACTTC.

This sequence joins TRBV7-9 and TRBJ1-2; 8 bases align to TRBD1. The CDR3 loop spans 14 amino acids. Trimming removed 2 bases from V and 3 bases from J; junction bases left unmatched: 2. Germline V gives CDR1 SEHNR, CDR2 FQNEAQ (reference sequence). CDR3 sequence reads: CASSLQGADYGYTF. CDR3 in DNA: TGTGCCAGCAGCTTACAGGGGGCGGACTATGGCTACACCTTC.

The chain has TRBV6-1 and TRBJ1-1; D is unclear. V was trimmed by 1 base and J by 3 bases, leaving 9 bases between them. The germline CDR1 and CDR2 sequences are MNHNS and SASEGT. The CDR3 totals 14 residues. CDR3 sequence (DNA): TGTGCCAGCAGTGAAGTGGCAGTGTACACTGAAGCTTTCTTT. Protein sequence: CASSEVAVYTEAFF.

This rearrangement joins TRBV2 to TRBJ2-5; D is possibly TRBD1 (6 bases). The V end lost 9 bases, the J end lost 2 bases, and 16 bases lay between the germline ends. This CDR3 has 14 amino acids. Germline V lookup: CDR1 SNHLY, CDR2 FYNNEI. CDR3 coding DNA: TGTGCCAGTTCCGGGACACTCGAACAAGAGACCCAGTACTTC. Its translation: CASSGTLEQETQYF. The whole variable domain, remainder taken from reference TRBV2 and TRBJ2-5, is EPEVTQTPSHQVTQMGQEVILRCVPISNHLYFYWYRQILGQKVEFLVSFYNNEISEKSEIFDDQFSVERPDGSNFTLKIRSTKLEDSAMYFCASSGTLEQETQYFGPGTRLLVL.

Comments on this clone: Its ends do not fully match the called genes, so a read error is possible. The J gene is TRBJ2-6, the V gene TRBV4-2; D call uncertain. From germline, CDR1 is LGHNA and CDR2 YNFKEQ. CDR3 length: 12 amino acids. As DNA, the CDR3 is TGTGCCAGCAGCCAAGGGGCCAACGGCCTGACTTTC. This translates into CASSQGANGLTF.

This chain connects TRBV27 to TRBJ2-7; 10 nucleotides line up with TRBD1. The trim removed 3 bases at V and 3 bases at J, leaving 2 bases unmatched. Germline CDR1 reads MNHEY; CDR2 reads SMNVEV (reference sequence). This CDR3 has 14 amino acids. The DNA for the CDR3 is TGTGCCAGCAGTTTGACAGGGGGCAACTACGAGCAGTACTTC. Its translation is CASSLTGGNYEQYF.

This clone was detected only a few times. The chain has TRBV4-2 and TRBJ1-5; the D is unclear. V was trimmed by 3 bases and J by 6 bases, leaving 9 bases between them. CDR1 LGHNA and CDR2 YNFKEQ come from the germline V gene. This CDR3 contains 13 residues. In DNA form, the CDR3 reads TGTGCCAGCAGCCAGAATAGAGCTCAGCCCCAGCATTTT. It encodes CASSQNRAQPQHF.

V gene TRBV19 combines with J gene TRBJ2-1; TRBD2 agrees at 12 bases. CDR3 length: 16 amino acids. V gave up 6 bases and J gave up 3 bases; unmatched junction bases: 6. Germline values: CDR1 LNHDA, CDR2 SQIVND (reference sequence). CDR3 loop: CASRTSGSSRYNEQFF. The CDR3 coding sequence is TGTGCCAGTAGGACTAGCGGGAGTTCGCGCTACAATGAGCAGTTCTTC.

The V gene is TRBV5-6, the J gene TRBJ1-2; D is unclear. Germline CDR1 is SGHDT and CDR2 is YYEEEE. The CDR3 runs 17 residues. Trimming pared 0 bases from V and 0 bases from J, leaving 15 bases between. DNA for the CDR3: TGTGCCAGCAGCTTGGGCAAAGGCGGCGGCCCTAACTATGGCTACACCTTC. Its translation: CASSLGKGGGPNYGYTF.

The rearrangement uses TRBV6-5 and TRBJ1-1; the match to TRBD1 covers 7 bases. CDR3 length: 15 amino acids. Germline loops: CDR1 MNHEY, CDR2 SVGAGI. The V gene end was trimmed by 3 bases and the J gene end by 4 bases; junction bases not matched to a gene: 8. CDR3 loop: CASSYAGQRTTEAFF. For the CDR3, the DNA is TGTGCCAGCAGTTATGCGGGACAGCGAACCACTGAAGCTTTCTTT.

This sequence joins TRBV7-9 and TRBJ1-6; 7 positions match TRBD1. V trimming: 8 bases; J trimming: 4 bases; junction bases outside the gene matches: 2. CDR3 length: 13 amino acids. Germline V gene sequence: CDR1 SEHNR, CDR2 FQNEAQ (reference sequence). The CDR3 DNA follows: TGTGCCAGCGAGGGACAGTATAATTCACCCCTCCACTTT. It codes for CASEGQYNSPLHF.

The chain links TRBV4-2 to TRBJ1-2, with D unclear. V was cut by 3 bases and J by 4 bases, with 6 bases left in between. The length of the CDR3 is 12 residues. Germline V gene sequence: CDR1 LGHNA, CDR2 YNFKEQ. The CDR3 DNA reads TGTGCCAGCAGCCAGGCGGCCTATGGCTACACCTTC. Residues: CASSQAAYGYTF.

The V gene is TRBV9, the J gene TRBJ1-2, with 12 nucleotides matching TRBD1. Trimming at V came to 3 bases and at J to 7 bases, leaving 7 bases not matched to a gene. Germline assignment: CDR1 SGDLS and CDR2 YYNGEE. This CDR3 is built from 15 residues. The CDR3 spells CASSALGQGAGGYTF. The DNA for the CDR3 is TGTGCCAGCAGCGCCCTGGGACAGGGGGCTGGTGGCTACACCTTC.

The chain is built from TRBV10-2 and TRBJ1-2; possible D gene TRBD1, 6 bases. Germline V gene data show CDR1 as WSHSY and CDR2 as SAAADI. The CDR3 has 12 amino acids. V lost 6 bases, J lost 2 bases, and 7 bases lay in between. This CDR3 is CASSGQNYGYTF. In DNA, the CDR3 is TGCGCCAGCAGCGGACAGAACTATGGCTACACCTTC.

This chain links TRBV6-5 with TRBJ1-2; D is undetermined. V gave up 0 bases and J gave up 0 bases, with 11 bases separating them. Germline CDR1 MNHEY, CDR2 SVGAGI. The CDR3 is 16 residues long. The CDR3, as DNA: TGTGCCAGCAGTTACTCGGCCCTCGTCTCTAACTATGGCTACACCTTC. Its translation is CASSYSALVSNYGYTF.

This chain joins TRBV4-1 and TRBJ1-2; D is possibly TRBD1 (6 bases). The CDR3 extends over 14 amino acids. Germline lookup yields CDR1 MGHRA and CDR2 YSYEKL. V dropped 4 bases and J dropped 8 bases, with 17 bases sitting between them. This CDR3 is CASSLGRGAGGYTF. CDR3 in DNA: TGCGCCAGCAGCCTCGGACGGGGGGCAGGAGGCTACACCTTC.

Here the CDR3 reads CASSSGGQKLYEQYF. In DNA, the CDR3 is TGTGCCAGCTCCAGCGGCGGACAGAAGCTCTACGAGCAGTACTTC. J is TRBJ2-7 and V is TRBV18, with D possibly matching TRBD1 (6 bases). Looked up from germline, CDR1 is KGHSH and CDR2 is LQKENI. Trimming stripped 6 bases from V and 3 bases from J, with 18 bases between. The CDR3 has 15 residues.

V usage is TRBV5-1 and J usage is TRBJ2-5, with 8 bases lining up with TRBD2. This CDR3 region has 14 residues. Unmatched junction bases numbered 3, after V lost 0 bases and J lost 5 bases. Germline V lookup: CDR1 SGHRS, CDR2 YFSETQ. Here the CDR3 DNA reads TGCGCCAGCAGCTTGGCGGGGGGGTTGGAGACCCAGTACTTC. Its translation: CASSLAGGLETQYF.

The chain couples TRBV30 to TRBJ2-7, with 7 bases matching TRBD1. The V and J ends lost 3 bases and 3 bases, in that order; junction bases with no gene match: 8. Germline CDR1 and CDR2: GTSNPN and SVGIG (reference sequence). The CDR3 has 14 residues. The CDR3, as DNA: TGTGCCTGGAGCTTGTCCGGGACAGACTACGAGCAGTACTTC. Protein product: CAWSLSGTDYEQYF. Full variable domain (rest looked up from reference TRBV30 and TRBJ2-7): SQTIHQWPATLVQPVGSPLSLECTVEGTSNPNLYWYRQAAGRGLQLLFYSVGIGQISSEVPQNLSASRPQDRQFILSSKKLLLSDSGFYLCAWSLSGTDYEQYFGPGTRLTVT.

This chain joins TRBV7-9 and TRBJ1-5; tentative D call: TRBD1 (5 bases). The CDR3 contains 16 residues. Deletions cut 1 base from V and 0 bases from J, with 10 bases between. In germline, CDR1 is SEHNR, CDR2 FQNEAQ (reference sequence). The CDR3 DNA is TGTGCCAGCAGCTTAGGCTGGGGGGATAGCAATCAGCCCCAGCATTTT. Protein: CASSLGWGDSNQPQHF.

CDR3 amino acids: CASSFETSGSLLSLSYNEQFF. As DNA, the CDR3 is TGCGCCAGCAGCTTTGAGACTAGCGGGAGCCTCCTTTCCCTTTCCTACAATGAGCAGTTCTTC. The chain employs TRBV5-1 and TRBJ2-1; 12 positions match TRBD2. V was clipped by 2 bases and J by 1 base; unmatched bases: 16. In germline, CDR1 is SGHRS, CDR2 YFSETQ. The CDR3 extends over 21 amino acids.